This T cell receptor beta chain appears in the sequencing data of a study of blood T cell repertoires in COVID-19. Across the study: COVID-19 samples collected from the United States, Italy and Spain covered acute and convalescent phases.

The CDR3 is 13 residues long. The V gene end was trimmed by 5 bases and the J gene end by 8 bases; junction bases not matched to a gene: 6. The assay was immunoSEQ multiplex PCR, and TCRdb's table has in-frame clones only and misses some. The table lists some 150,000 clones, around 91% of them singletons. This chain joins TRBV12-3 or TRBV12-4 and TRBJ2-4; 7 positions match TRBD1. Sample: peripheral blood. The sequence was collected from a woman aged 40 to 50 with acute or convalescent COVID-19. The CDR3 region has the DNA TGTGCCAGCAGTGTCGACAGGGTGGACATTCAGTACTTC. Amino acid sequence: CASSVDRVDIQYF.